A selection of T cell receptor beta chains follows, all from one sample in a study of blood T cell repertoires in COVID-19. Here immunoSEQ multiplex PCR was the method, and the copy in TCRdb shows in-frame clones only, minus some. This repertoire shows 100,000 to 150,000 clones, about 89% found once; its top ten account for over 9.5%. Sequencing was carried out using peripheral blood. The receptors originated from a woman in her seventies with COVID-19, enrolled during active disease. The CDR3 runs from the conserved cysteine through the conserved F or W. The D gene is left open where the match is weak. The size field is filled for only some rows; it gives once, few, many or a size class.

-	TRBV19	-	14	TRBJ1-6	CASRANLRDSPLHF	TGTGCCAGTAGGGCCAACCTCAGGGATTCACCCCTCCACTTT
few	TRBV7-7	-	13	TRBJ2-2	CASSLGNSGELFF	TGTGCTAGCAGCCTAGGTAACTCCGGGGAGCTGTTTTTT
once	TRBV30	TRBD1	13	TRBJ2-1	CACGQASYNEQFF	TGTGCCTGCGGACAGGCCTCCTACAATGAGCAGTTCTTC
-	TRBV4-1	-	16	TRBJ1-6	CASSQVGTGPNSPLHF	TGCGCCAGCAGCCAAGTAGGAACAGGGCCCAATTCACCCCTCCACTTT
few	TRBV28	-	15	TRBJ1-1	CASSLQGFGNTEAFF	TGTGCCAGCAGTTTACAGGGGTTTGGGAACACTGAAGCTTTCTTT
-	TRBV5-1	TRBD1	15	TRBJ2-2	CASSPGTDSGRELFF	TGCGCCAGCAGCCCCGGGACAGACAGTGGTCGGGAGCTGTTTTTT
-	TRBV7-9	TRBD1	14	TRBJ1-1	CASSAGQGGTEAFF	TGTGCCAGCAGCGCGGGACAGGGCGGCACTGAAGCTTTCTTT
-	TRBV11-2	TRBD1	15	TRBJ2-5	CASSFETGGRETQYF	TGTGCCAGCAGCTTTGAGACAGGGGGCCGGGAGACCCAGTACTTC
-	TRBV5-6	TRBD1	17	TRBJ2-4	CASSLGFTGAAKNIQYF	TGTGCCAGCAGCTTGGGGTTTACAGGGGCGGCCAAAAACATTCAGTACTTC
-	TRBV21-1	-	15	TRBJ1-1	CASSKAGTDNTEAFF	TGTGCCAGCAGCAAAGCTGGGACAGACAACACTGAAGCTTTCTTT
many	TRBV5-1	-	15	TRBJ1-4	CASSLLSATNEKLFF	TGCGCCAGCAGCTTGTTGTCTGCAACTAATGAAAAACTGTTTTTT
-	TRBV6-5	TRBD1	13	TRBJ1-2	CASETGGASGYTF	TGTGCCAGCGAAACAGGGGGCGCATCGGGCTACACCTTC
once	TRBV12-3/TRBV12-4	TRBD1	13	TRBJ1-2	CASRDRGTYGYTF	TGTGCCAGCAGGGACAGGGGAACCTATGGCTACACCTTC
-	TRBV11-1	TRBD1	14	TRBJ1-2	CASSLGQGAGGYTF	TGTGCCAGCAGCCTGGGACAGGGGGCTGGCGGCTACACCTTC
few	TRBV27	TRBD1	15	TRBJ1-2	CASSSNRGLMGGYTF	TGTGCCAGCAGTTCCAACAGGGGCCTGATGGGAGGCTACACCTTC
-	TRBV19	-	14	TRBJ2-1	CASSRDSLGYEQFF	TGTGCCAGTAGTCGGGACTCCCTCGGTTATGAGCAGTTCTTC
-	TRBV12-3/TRBV12-4	TRBD1	13	TRBJ2-5	CASTGQSQETQYF	TGTGCCAGCACGGGACAGTCACAAGAGACCCAGTACTTC
-	TRBV5-4	TRBD1	16	TRBJ1-4	CASSSTGDATNEKLFF	TGTGCCAGCAGCTCAACAGGGGACGCAACTAATGAAAAACTGTTTTTT
-	TRBV21-1	-	19	TRBJ1-3	CASSNYRGPFTSCGNTIYF	TGTGCCAGCAGCAATTACAGGGGTCCCTTTACGAGTTGTGGAAACACCATATATTTT
-	TRBV6-6	TRBD1	15	TRBJ1-2	CASSYPGQGADGYTF	TGTGCCAGCAGTTACCCGGGACAGGGGGCAGATGGCTACACCTTC
once	TRBV28	-	14	TRBJ2-5	CASGWRGLQETQYF	TGTGCCAGCGGTTGGAGGGGGCTCCAAGAGACCCAGTACTTC
-	TRBV11-2	TRBD1	15	TRBJ1-4	CASSLAGTGGEKLFF	TGTGCCAGCAGCTTAGCCGGGACAGGTGGAGAAAAACTGTTTTTT
few	TRBV18	-	16	TRBJ1-3	CASSSGWLISGNTIYF	TGTGCCAGCTCAAGTGGTTGGCTGATCTCTGGAAACACCATATATTTT
-	TRBV12-5	-	13	TRBJ1-1	CASGLSTDTEAFF	TGTGCTAGTGGTTTGTCAACGGACACTGAAGCTTTCTTT